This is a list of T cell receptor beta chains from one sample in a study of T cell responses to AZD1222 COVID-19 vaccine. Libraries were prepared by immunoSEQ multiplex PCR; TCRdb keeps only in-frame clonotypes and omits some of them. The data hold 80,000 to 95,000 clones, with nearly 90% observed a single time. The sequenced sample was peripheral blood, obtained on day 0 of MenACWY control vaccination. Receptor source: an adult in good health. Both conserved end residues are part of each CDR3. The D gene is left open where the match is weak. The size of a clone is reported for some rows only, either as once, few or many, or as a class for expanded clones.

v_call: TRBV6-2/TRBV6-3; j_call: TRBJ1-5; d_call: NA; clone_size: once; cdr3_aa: CASSYRLSRRGNQPQHF; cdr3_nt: TGTGCCAGCAGTTACAGGTTGTCCCGGCGGGGCAATCAGCCCCAGCATTTT
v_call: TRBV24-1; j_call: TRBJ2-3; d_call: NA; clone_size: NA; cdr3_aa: CATSDFGSFVDRPRRSTDTQYF; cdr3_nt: TGTGCCACCAGTGATTTCGGTTCTTTCGTGGACAGACCCCGTCGGAGCACAGATACGCAGTATTTT
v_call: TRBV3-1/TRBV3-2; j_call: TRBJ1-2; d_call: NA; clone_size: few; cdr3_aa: CASSQGADGGYTF; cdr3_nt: TGTGCCAGCAGCCAAGGGGCAGATGGGGGCTACACCTTC
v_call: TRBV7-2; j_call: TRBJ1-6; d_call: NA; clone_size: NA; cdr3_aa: CASETTPNSPLHF; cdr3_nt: TGTGCCAGCGAGACGACTCCAAATTCACCCCTCCACTTT
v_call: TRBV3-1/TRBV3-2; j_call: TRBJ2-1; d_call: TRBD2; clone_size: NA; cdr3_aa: CASRTGGGRNEQFF; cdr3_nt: TGTGCCAGCAGAACAGGCGGGGGGAGAAATGAGCAGTTCTTC
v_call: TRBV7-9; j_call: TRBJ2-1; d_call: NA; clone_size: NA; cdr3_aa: CASSLQGPTYNEQFF; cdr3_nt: TGTGCCAGCAGCTTACAGGGGCCCACCTACAATGAGCAGTTCTTC
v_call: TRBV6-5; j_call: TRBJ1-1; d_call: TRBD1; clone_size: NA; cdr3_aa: CASTMTGSNTEAFF; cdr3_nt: TGTGCCAGCACGATGACAGGGAGCAACACTGAAGCTTTCTTT
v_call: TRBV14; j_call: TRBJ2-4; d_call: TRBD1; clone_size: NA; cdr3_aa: CASSLRGTGNIQYF; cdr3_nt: TGTGCCAGCAGCCTACGCGGGACAGGAAACATTCAGTACTTC
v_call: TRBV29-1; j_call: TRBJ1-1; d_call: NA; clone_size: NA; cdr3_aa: CSVEIGDTEAFF; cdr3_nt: TGCAGCGTTGAGATCGGCGACACTGAAGCTTTCTTT
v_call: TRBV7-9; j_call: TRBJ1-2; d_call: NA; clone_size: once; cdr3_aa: CASSLGDGYTF; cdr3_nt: TGTGCCAGCAGCTTAGGCGATGGCTACACCTTC
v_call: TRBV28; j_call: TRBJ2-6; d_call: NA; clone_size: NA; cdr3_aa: CASTPNGQGLGGANVLTF; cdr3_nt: TGTGCCAGCACTCCTAACGGTCAGGGTTTGGGTGGGGCCAACGTCCTGACTTTC
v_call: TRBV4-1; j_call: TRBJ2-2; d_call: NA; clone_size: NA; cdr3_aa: CASSQGAGAITGELFF; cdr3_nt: TGCGCCAGCAGCCAAGGCGCAGGGGCAATCACCGGGGAGCTGTTTTTT
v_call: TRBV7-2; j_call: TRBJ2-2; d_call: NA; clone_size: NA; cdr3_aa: CASSLAGTRPKRELFF; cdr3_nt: TGTGCCAGCAGCTTAGCCGGGACGAGGCCCAAGCGGGAGCTGTTTTTT
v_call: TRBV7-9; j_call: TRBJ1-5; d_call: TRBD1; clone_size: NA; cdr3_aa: CASSLGGTDLNQPQHF; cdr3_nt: TGTGCCAGCAGCTTAGGGGGGACAGACCTCAATCAGCCCCAGCATTTT
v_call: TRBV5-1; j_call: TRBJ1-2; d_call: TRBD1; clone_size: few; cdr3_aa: CASSKGTGPMEGYTF; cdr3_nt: TGCGCCAGCAGCAAAGGGACAGGGCCCATGGAGGGCTACACCTTC
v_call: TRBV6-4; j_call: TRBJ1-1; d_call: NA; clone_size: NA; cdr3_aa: CASSLTGGEAFF; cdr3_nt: TGTGCCAGCAGTTTAACCGGGGGTGAAGCTTTCTTT
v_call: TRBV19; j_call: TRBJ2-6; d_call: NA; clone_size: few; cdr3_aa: CAITVSSGANVLTF; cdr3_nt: TGTGCCATTACTGTTAGCTCTGGGGCCAACGTCCTGACTTTC
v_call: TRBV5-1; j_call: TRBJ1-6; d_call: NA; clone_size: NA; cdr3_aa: CASSGGDGLNSPLHF; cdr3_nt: TGCGCCAGCAGCGGGGGGGACGGATTAAATTCACCCCTCCACTTT